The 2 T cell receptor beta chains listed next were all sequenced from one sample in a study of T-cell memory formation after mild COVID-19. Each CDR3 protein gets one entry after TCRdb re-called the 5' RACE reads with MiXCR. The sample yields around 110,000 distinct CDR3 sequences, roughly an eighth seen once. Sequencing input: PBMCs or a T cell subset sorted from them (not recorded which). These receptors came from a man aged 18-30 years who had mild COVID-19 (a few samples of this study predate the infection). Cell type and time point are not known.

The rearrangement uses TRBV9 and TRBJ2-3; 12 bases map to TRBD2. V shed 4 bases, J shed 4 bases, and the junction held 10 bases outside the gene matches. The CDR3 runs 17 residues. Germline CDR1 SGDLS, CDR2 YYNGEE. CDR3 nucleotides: TGTGCCAGCAGCACCCGATCCGGGACTAGCGGGCCAGATACGCAGTATTTT. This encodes CASSTRSGTSGPDTQYF.

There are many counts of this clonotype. CDR3 sequence (DNA): TGTGCCAGCAGCTTAAACCCCACCGGGGAGCTGTTTTTT. It yields the protein CASSLNPTGELFF. V and J are TRBV7-3 and TRBJ2-2; D remains ambiguous. Trimming stripped 1 base from V and 4 bases from J, with 4 bases between. The CDR3 spans 13 residues. Germline lookup yields CDR1 SGHTA and CDR2 FQGTGA.